This T cell receptor (beta chain) was sequenced in a study of blood T cell repertoires in COVID-19. Overall study context: Both acute and convalescent COVID-19 samples were obtained from the United States, Italy and Spain. Nucleic acid was either cDNA or gDNA, and it came from T cells, B-cell-depleted T cells, or PBMCs.

In the original workflow: Reference gene primer amplification yielded estimated nucleated cell counts. Some clones are missing from TCRdb's copy, which holds only in-frame ones; the method was immunoSEQ multiplex PCR. For V, J and clone size, that table is used; D and trimming come from the DNA. The table lists fewer than 250,000 clones, around 82% of them singletons. The CDR3 consists of 14 residues. Germline V gene lookup returns CDR1 LGHDT and CDR2 YNNKEL (reference sequence). Trimming removed 2 bases from V and 6 bases from J; junction bases left unmatched: 3. V and J are TRBV3-1 (or the pseudogene TRBV3-2) and TRBJ2-3, with 9 bases that match TRBD1. Input material: peripheral blood. This sequence originates from a woman between 65 and 79 years old with acute or convalescent COVID-19. CDR3 residues: CASSQRTGVDTQYF. The CDR3 DNA sequence: TGTGCCAGCAGCCAAAGGACAGGGGTGGATACGCAGTATTTT.